One T cell receptor (beta chain) is described in this entry. Its cognate antigen has yet to be identified. No clone much larger than this one lies a single base away; base qualities are absent. The time point label, read with the paper, signifies: baseline before first vaccination. Vaccinee samples came from UK trials COV001 and COV002, including a single-blind randomized controlled phase 2/3 trial of AZD1222 (ChAdOx1 nCoV-19) in healthy adults. Trial participant PBMC samples were collected at day 0 and day 28 after the second dose for TCRbeta chain sequencing. The germline V gene sets CDR1 to ENHRY and CDR2 to SYGVKD. Counted from cysteine to phenylalanine, this CDR3 has 17 amino acids. The entry retains the CDR3 DNA only, 51 bases that are in frame from base 1. V and J are trimmed by 2 bases and 2 bases, and the gene matches miss 9 bases of the junction. The CDR3 regions of human TCRbeta chains were subjected to immunosequencing. The study's processing was this. TCRs in the repertoires were matched against a reference library of SARS-CoV-2-specific TCRs that had been generated with the MIRA antigen-specificity platform. Breadth was defined as the fraction of unique TCRs that were SARS-CoV-2-associated. Depth was defined as the fraction of total T cells that were SARS-CoV-2-associated. Using the MIRA data, each spike-specific TCR was assigned both to the spike region to which the TCR was reactive and to a CD4 or CD8 class. Log10-transformed breadth and depth values were compared by one-way ANOVA with Sidak's multiple comparisons tests. TCRdb provides this immuneACCESS table in a form limited to in-frame rearrangements. Some clones are lacking; in checked studies, under half of them reflect an unresolved V gene, and why the rest are absent is not known. D and trimming come from the DNA, and the V and J calls and clone size come from that table. This sample is represented by some 120,000 clones; approximately 88% of them were singletons. The leading ten clones occupy around 6.1% of the sample.

The data derive from a study of T cell responses to AZD1222 COVID-19 vaccine (dated by TCRdb to the early 2020s). Turning to the overall study: Because spike-specific TCR depth and breadth did not differ between the two schedules, AZD1222 recipients who got a second dose at roughly 4 weeks were pooled with those who got a second dose at roughly 12 weeks. TCR sequencing was performed for over 230 trial participants, of whom about 200 were given two doses of AZD1222 and around 25 were given two doses of MenACWY control vaccine. Trial participants were enrolled into age subgroups of 18-55, 56-69 and 70-plus years, which contained about 150, 27 and 61 TCR-sequenced participants, respectively. Beyond this particular receptor, the publication reports: No day 14 peak-response samples were available, so repertoires were characterized only after the peak T cell response. Conclusions about previously exposed vaccinees are limited because only 6 or 7 AZD1222 recipients were SARS-CoV-2 seropositive at baseline. In the small 56-69-year group, the increase in depth fell short of significance, most likely because of low power. Most participants were white British and females outnumbered males, and the authors suggested that clonal diversity may have been underestimated. A significant rise in spike-specific TCR breadth and depth was observed after two AZD1222 doses relative to day 0 and relative to MenACWY recipients. CD4 TCRs associated with the vaccine covered the entire spike protein, and the dominant responses were in regions 160-218 and 743-854. Epitopes outside the regions mutated in the B.1.351 and B.1.1.7 variants were reportedly recognized by nearly half of the unique spike-specific TCRs.

The sequenced sample was peripheral blood, obtained on day 0 of AZD1222 vaccination. The source of this sequence is an adult in good health. This chain is built from TRBV10-3 and TRBJ1-5; 7 junctional bases match TRBD1. The CDR3 reads CAISEAQGGTGNQPQHF. Here is the DNA: TGTGCCATCAGTGAGGCTCAGGGGGGAACCGGCAATCAGCCCCAGCATTTT.